The rows below give T cell receptor beta chains drawn from one sample of a study of PD-1 blockade in classical Hodgkin lymphoma. Data came from immunoSEQ multiplex PCR; TCRdb stores just in-frame clones and leaves some out. The sample has about 58,000 clones, more than 85% seen once; the top ten hold 10%. The starting material was peripheral blood mononuclear cells (PBMCs), obtained before the second cycle of nivolumab. The origin of the receptors is a human donor with classical Hodgkin lymphoma. The CDR3 runs from the conserved cysteine through the conserved F or W. D genes are given only for firm matches. Clone size is shown for a subset of rows, as once, few, many or a class of expanded clone.

abundance	len	v_gene	d_gene	j_gene	CDR3aa	CDR3nt
.	17	TRBV6-1	.	TRBJ2-1	CASSEATAGGEYNEQFF	TGTGCCAGCAGTGAAGCCACGGCAGGGGGGGAATACAATGAGCAGTTCTTC
once	14	TRBV7-3	TRBD1	TRBJ2-1	CASSPGGSANEQFF	TGTGCCAGCAGCCCAGGGGGATCGGCCAATGAGCAGTTCTTC
once	13	TRBV12-5	.	TRBJ2-5	CASGRGGQETQYF	TGTGCTAGTGGTAGAGGGGGGCAAGAGACCCAGTACTTC
.	13	TRBV5-8	TRBD1	TRBJ1-3	CASSTGVVHTIYF	TGTGCCAGCAGCACAGGGGTAGTACACACCATATATTTT
.	16	TRBV7-9	TRBD1	TRBJ2-1	CASSPPEGQGNNEQFF	TGTGCCAGCAGCCCCCCCGAGGGACAGGGGAATAATGAGCAGTTCTTC
.	16	TRBV5-1	TRBD1	TRBJ1-1	CASSSGTGTGVGEAFF	TGCGCCAGCAGCTCTGGGACCGGGACAGGCGTCGGTGAAGCTTTCTTT
.	13	TRBV18	.	TRBJ2-1	CASSQDGYNEQFF	TGTGCCAGCTCACAGGACGGATACAATGAGCAGTTCTTC
.	15	TRBV19	.	TRBJ2-5	CASSIQGLLQETQYF	TGTGCCAGTAGTATCCAAGGACTACTCCAAGAGACCCAGTACTTC
.	17	TRBV5-8	TRBD2	TRBJ2-5	CASSLAWASGSLKTQYF	TGTGCCAGCAGCTTGGCCTGGGCTAGCGGGAGTTTGAAGACCCAGTACTTC
.	14	TRBV5-1	.	TRBJ1-2	CASSLGGFWNGYTF	TGCGCCAGCAGCTTAGGCGGTTTCTGGAATGGCTACACCTTC
.	17	TRBV27	.	TRBJ1-3	CASSLSVPGGSGNTIYF	TGTGCCAGCAGTTTATCGGTTCCCGGGGGATCTGGAAACACCATATATTTT
.	15	TRBV2	.	TRBJ2-2	CASSEDPRGTGELFF	TGTGCCAGCAGTGAAGACCCCCGGGGGACCGGGGAGCTGTTTTTT
.	16	TRBV6-5	TRBD2	TRBJ2-5	CASSSILLAGEETQYF	TGTGCCAGCAGTTCAATTCTACTAGCGGGGGAAGAGACCCAGTACTTC
.	13	TRBV9	.	TRBJ1-1	CASGTGGNTEAFF	TGTGCCAGCGGCACGGGGGGGAACACTGAAGCTTTCTTT
.	17	TRBV12-5	.	TRBJ2-1	CASGLIGAISSYNEQFF	TGTGCTAGTGGTTTGATCGGAGCGATAAGCTCCTACAATGAGCAGTTCTTC
.	16	TRBV19	TRBD2	TRBJ2-5	CASSITRTSGEETQYF	TGTGCCAGTAGTATAACTCGGACTAGCGGTGAAGAGACCCAGTACTTC
few	16	TRBV9	TRBD2	TRBJ2-5	CASSVEGLAGQETQYF	TGTGCCAGCAGCGTAGAGGGACTAGCGGGACAGGAGACCCAGTACTTC
.	14	TRBV9	.	TRBJ2-7	CASSEGGITYEQYF	TGTGCCAGCAGCGAGGGGGGAATTACCTACGAGCAGTACTTC
.	10	TRBV12-5	.	TRBJ1-1	CASRSGEAFF	TGTGCTAGTCGGAGTGGTGAAGCTTTCTTT
.	16	TRBV4-1	.	TRBJ2-3	CASSLVLAEITDTQYF	TGCGCCAGCAGCCTAGTATTAGCGGAAATCACAGATACGCAGTATTTT
.	14	TRBV5-8	.	TRBJ2-5	CASSFVRVQETQYF	TGTGCCAGCAGCTTTGTAAGGGTTCAAGAGACCCAGTACTTC
.	12	TRBV25-1	.	TRBJ1-2	CASSRDNYGYTF	TGTGCCAGCAGCCGGGACAACTATGGCTACACCTTC
.	16	TRBV28	.	TRBJ2-6	CASSLGRRSGANVLTF	TGTGCCAGCAGTTTAGGGCGGCGCTCTGGGGCCAACGTCCTGACTTTC
.	16	TRBV4-1	.	TRBJ2-3	CASSQGWDSGTDTQYF	TGCGCCAGCAGCCAAGGGTGGGATAGCGGCACAGATACGCAGTATTTT
.	17	TRBV28	TRBD1	TRBJ1-2	CASKTGGQGATNYGYTF	TGTGCCAGCAAAACTGGCGGACAGGGGGCGACTAACTATGGCTACACCTTC
.	17	TRBV7-8	.	TRBJ2-2	CASSSWPRDTNTGELFF	TGTGCCAGCAGCTCATGGCCCCGGGACACGAACACCGGGGAGCTGTTTTTT
.	13	TRBV27	.	TRBJ1-1	CASSIYGDTEAFF	TGTGCCAGCAGTATATATGGTGACACTGAGGCTTTCTTT
.	12	TRBV5-1	.	TRBJ1-1	CASSTGNTEAFF	TGCGCCAGCAGCACCGGGAACACTGAAGCTTTCTTT
.	15	TRBV18	.	TRBJ1-5	CASSPNEGKHQPQHF	TGTGCCAGCTCACCAAACGAAGGGAAACATCAGCCCCAGCATTTT
.	15	TRBV30	TRBD1	TRBJ1-2	CACITGQATNYGYTF	TGTGCCTGTATTACTGGACAGGCAACTAACTATGGCTACACCTTC
.	13	TRBV27	.	TRBJ1-1	CASSFLQGTEAFF	TGTGCCAGCAGTTTCCTCCAGGGTACTGAAGCTTTCTTT
.	16	TRBV2	TRBD2	TRBJ2-1	CASSETSGGVYNEQFF	TGTGCCAGCAGTGAAACTAGCGGGGGTGTCTACAATGAGCAGTTCTTC
.	13	TRBV27	.	TRBJ2-1	CASSLGLPNEQFF	TGTGCCAGCAGTTTAGGACTGCCCAATGAGCAGTTCTTC
once	13	TRBV10-3	.	TRBJ2-1	CAIAGTGYNEQFF	TGTGCCATTGCCGGGACGGGGTACAATGAGCAGTTCTTC
.	19	TRBV6-4	TRBD1	TRBJ2-6	CASVKNRTGLRSGANVLTF	TGTGCCAGCGTGAAAAATCGGACAGGTCTTAGATCTGGGGCCAACGTCCTGACTTTC
.	18	TRBV9	TRBD2	TRBJ2-2	CASSARSGGARNTGELFF	TGTGCCAGCAGCGCCCGTAGCGGGGGGGCCCGAAACACCGGGGAGCTGTTTTTT
.	17	TRBV19	TRBD1	TRBJ2-6	CASSARQGPSGANVLTF	TGTGCCAGTAGTGCTAGACAGGGACCCTCTGGGGCCAACGTCCTGACTTTC